Listed below are T cell receptor beta chains from one sample, sequenced in a study of identical twins. Each CDR3 protein is one row after TCRdb ran MiXCR on the 5' RACE reads. This sample has approximately 490,000 distinct CDR3 sequences, with 20% to 25% found just once. Separately, the same data were catalogued under a study of yellow fever vaccine responses in identical twins.

The sample taken for sequencing was CD4+ T cells sorted from blood. The source of these receptors is a woman between 18 and 29 years old in good health. CDR3s include the opening cysteine and the closing phenylalanine or tryptophan. The D gene is left open where the match is weak. Size tells how often a clone was seen (once, few, many) or the class of an expanded clone, and some rows leave it out.

size,J,D,V,DNA,CDR3
-,TRBJ1-1,TRBD1,TRBV12-3/TRBV12-4,TGTGCCAGCAATAGGATCCCGACAGGGATCAACACTGAAGCTTTCTTT,CASNRIPTGINTEAFF
-,TRBJ2-7,TRBD2,TRBV28,TGTGCCAGCAGTTTATCAACTAGCGGGAGGACCTACGAGCAGTACTTC,CASSLSTSGRTYEQYF
few,TRBJ2-7,-,TRBV20-1,TGCAGTGCCCTCCCCCACTCCTTTTACGAGCAGTACTTC,CSALPHSFYEQYF
few,TRBJ1-1,-,TRBV28,TGTGCCAGCAGTTTGAGTAAGGGATTAGACACTGAAGCTTTCTTT,CASSLSKGLDTEAFF
-,TRBJ1-1,TRBD1,TRBV12-3/TRBV12-4,TGTGCCAGCAGTTTCGGGACAGGGCTCACTGAAGCTTTCTTT,CASSFGTGLTEAFF
few,TRBJ2-7,-,TRBV20-1,TGCAGTGCTAGAGTTTCGGGAGTGTACGAGCAGTACTTC,CSARVSGVYEQYF
few,TRBJ1-1,-,TRBV4-1,TGCGCCAGCAGCCACCCAGGGGTCCTTGAAGCTTTCTTT,CASSHPGVLEAFF
-,TRBJ2-1,-,TRBV10-3,TGTGCCATCAGTGATAGCGGAGCCTCCTACAATGAGCAGTTCTTC,CAISDSGASYNEQFF
few,TRBJ2-4,-,TRBV11-2,TGTGCCAGCAGACCTCTCCGGTCGGCAAAGAGAAACATTCAGTACTTC,CASRPLRSAKRNIQYF
-,TRBJ2-2,TRBD2,TRBV3-1,TGTGCCAGCAGCCAAGAAAGGCTAGCGGGAGTATCCGGGGAGCTGTTTTTT,CASSQERLAGVSGELFF
-,TRBJ2-3,TRBD2,TRBV12-3/TRBV12-4,TGTGCCAGCAACTTAGCGGGAGGGCCGGTAGATACGCAGTATTTT,CASNLAGGPVDTQYF
-,TRBJ1-2,-,TRBV5-5,TGTGCCAGCAGCCCGATCAGGGTGCTTAACTATGGCTACACCTTC,CASSPIRVLNYGYTF
-,TRBJ1-1,-,TRBV20-1,TGCAGTGCTAGAGATTGGCAGGCTGGCGCTTTCTTT,CSARDWQAGAFF
many,TRBJ1-1,-,TRBV29-1,TGCAGCGTTCTACAGAACACTGAAGCTTTCTTT,CSVLQNTEAFF
-,TRBJ2-2,TRBD2,TRBV6-5,TGTGCCAGCAGTTACTCCCGGGAGGGGGCCGGGGAGCTGTTTTTT,CASSYSREGAGELFF
few,TRBJ2-5,-,TRBV7-9,TGTGCCAGCAGCCCCCGAGGACTCGGCGAAGAGACCCAGTACTTC,CASSPRGLGEETQYF
few,TRBJ2-4,-,TRBV20-1,TGCAGTGCTCACACCGTAGCCAAAAACATTCAGTACTTC,CSAHTVAKNIQYF
-,TRBJ2-4,-,TRBV5-1,TGCGCCAGCAGCTTGGACAACAGGGTGGTCAAAAACATTCAGTACTTC,CASSLDNRVVKNIQYF
-,TRBJ2-3,TRBD2,TRBV12-3/TRBV12-4,TGTGCCAGCAGTTTAACCGGGACTAGCGGCAGCACAGATACGCAGTATTTT,CASSLTGTSGSTDTQYF
-,TRBJ2-2,-,TRBV24-1,TGTGCCACCAGTGATTTAGTGGGAGGCCCAACCGGCGGGGAGCTGTTTTTT,CATSDLVGGPTGGELFF
-,TRBJ2-1,-,TRBV15,TGTGCCACCAGCAGAGATAGGGCTAGCGCTTACCAATACAATGAGCAGTTCTTC,CATSRDRASAYQYNEQFF
few,TRBJ1-4,-,TRBV10-3,TGTGCCATCAGCGAGGGGGGTGCAACTAATGAAAAACTGTTTTTT,CAISEGGATNEKLFF
-,TRBJ2-3,-,TRBV7-2,TGTGCCAGCAGCTTAACCGCAGATACGCAGTATTTT,CASSLTADTQYF
many,TRBJ2-1,-,TRBV29-1,TGCAGCGAAAAGTCTACCGTCTCCTACAATGAGCAGTTCTTC,CSEKSTVSYNEQFF
-,TRBJ1-2,TRBD1,TRBV27,TGTGCCAGCAGTGTACAGGGGAACTATGGCTACACCTTC,CASSVQGNYGYTF
-,TRBJ2-1,TRBD2,TRBV15,TGTGCCACCAGCGACCCGGGAGGTCATAGCAATGAGCAGTTCTTC,CATSDPGGHSNEQFF
few,TRBJ2-5,-,TRBV7-6,TGTGCCAGCAGCCCAAGTGGGCGGGAGACCCAGTACTTC,CASSPSGRETQYF
few,TRBJ1-4,TRBD1,TRBV20-1,TGCAGTGCAAGGGACAGGCCAACTAATGAAAAACTGTTTTTT,CSARDRPTNEKLFF
many,TRBJ1-6,TRBD1,TRBV2,TGTGCCAGCAGTGCGAGGGGGGGGACAGAGACATCACCCCTCCACTTT,CASSARGGTETSPLHF
few,TRBJ1-1,-,TRBV27,TGTGCCAGCAGTACCACGGCAGGGTATCGAGCTTTCTTT,CASSTTAGYRAFF
few,TRBJ1-1,-,TRBV5-1,TGCGCCAGCAGCTTAACAGGGAGTAGTACTGAAGCTTTCTTT,CASSLTGSSTEAFF
-,TRBJ1-5,-,TRBV6-1,TGTGCCGCCCGTCTGGGGGATCAGCCCCAGCATTTT,CAARLGDQPQHF
-,TRBJ2-2,-,TRBV20-1,TGCAGTGCTAGAGGAGCGGCGGGGGAGCTGTTTTTT,CSARGAAGELFF
-,TRBJ1-6,TRBD1,TRBV28,TGTGCCAGCAGTTTAACCGGACAGGGGTTGTCACCCCTCCACTTT,CASSLTGQGLSPLHF
-,TRBJ2-2,TRBD1,TRBV11-2,TGTGCCAGCAGTCTCAGAGGCGGCAGGGGGTACTCCGGGGAGCTGTTTTTT,CASSLRGGRGYSGELFF
-,TRBJ2-2,-,TRBV15,TGTGCCACCAGCGACCCCGGGAAAGACACCGGGGAGCTGTTTTTT,CATSDPGKDTGELFF
-,TRBJ2-1,TRBD2,TRBV5-5,TGTGCCAGCAGCCCGCAGACTAGCAAGAATGAGCAGTTCTTC,CASSPQTSKNEQFF
few,TRBJ1-4,TRBD1,TRBV7-8,TGTGCCAGCAGCTCCGCCAGGGGGCAGGTTGAAAAACTGTTTTTT,CASSSARGQVEKLFF
few,TRBJ2-5,-,TRBV7-9,TGTGCCAGCAGCATTCAGGGCGGGGAGACCCAGTACTTC,CASSIQGGETQYF
-,TRBJ2-2,TRBD1,TRBV5-5,TGTGCCAGCAGCTCCTCGACAGGGGGCGCGACCGGGGAGCTGTTTTTT,CASSSSTGGATGELFF
few,TRBJ2-1,-,TRBV2,TGTGCCAGCACGATGGGGTCGGGTGAGCAGTTCTTC,CASTMGSGEQFF
-,TRBJ2-7,TRBD1,TRBV28,TGTGCCAGCAGTTTTATTTGGGGGACAGGGTCCTACGAGCAGTACTTC,CASSFIWGTGSYEQYF
many,TRBJ2-1,TRBD2,TRBV20-1,TGCAGTGCTGGGGCACTAGCGGGGGATGAGCAGTTCTTC,CSAGALAGDEQFF
-,TRBJ1-1,-,TRBV14,TGTGCCAGCAGCCAATTATCTGGTCGTGGGGGCCTTGCTACTGAAGCTTTCTTT,CASSQLSGRGGLATEAFF
-,TRBJ1-5,TRBD1,TRBV27,TGTGCCAGCAGTTTAAGGGGGACAGGCCTTAATCAGCCCCAGCATTTT,CASSLRGTGLNQPQHF
few,TRBJ1-4,TRBD1,TRBV7-8,TGTGCCAGCAGCGAGCAGTGGGACAGCAATGAAAAACTGTTTTTT,CASSEQWDSNEKLFF